The present T cell receptor beta chain was sequenced within a study of OX40 agonist ivuxolimab in advanced cancers. Study as a whole: Partial responses were achieved by three patients: one hepatocellular carcinoma, two cutaneous melanoma. Study-level results: Clonal expansion by week 6 occurred in CD4+ and CD8+ blood T cells (at 0.1 to 3.0 mg/kg).

As for this clone: Its antigen remains unidentified.

The CDR3 extends over 12 amino acids. The trim removed 10 bases at V and 2 bases at J, leaving 4 bases unmatched. In germline, CDR1 is LNHDA, CDR2 SQIVND (reference sequence). Profiled with immunoSEQ multiplex PCR; TCRdb holds only in-frame clones, not every one. The sample has 61,000 or so clones; roughly four fifths are singletons. The J gene is TRBJ1-2, the V gene TRBV19, with 7 bases identical to TRBD1. The sample in question was CD4+ or CD8+ T cells sorted from blood, obtained in a trial of the OX40 agonist ivuxolimab. The clonotype originates from an adult with an advanced solid tumor such as melanoma, head and neck, liver or kidney cancer. CDR3 DNA: TGTGCCACCCAGACAGGGAACTATGGCTACACCTTC. Translating it yields CATQTGNYGYTF.